What follows is one TCR beta chain and its context. Authors' data handling: Counts of nucleated cells, estimated from reference gene primer amplification, were obtained. Clones were sequenced by immunoSEQ multiplex PCR, and TCRdb holds only the in-frame ones, with some missing. D and trimming were read from the DNA, whereas the V and J calls and clone size are those reported in that table. Among 300,000 to 400,000 clones listed, more than 70% were seen once. The data originate from a study of blood T cell repertoires in COVID-19. Enrollment of patients from Seattle took place during active infection, with longitudinal follow-up. V was pared by 3 bases and J by 2 bases, with 12 bases between. The CDR3 is 14 residues long. Germline values: CDR1 SGDLS, CDR2 YYNGEE.

The specimen was peripheral blood. This clonotype was obtained from a woman aged 70-85 years with COVID-19, enrolled during active disease. V is TRBV9 and J is TRBJ2-7; maybe TRBD2 (6 bases). CDR3 protein: CASSAEGLTYEQYF. CDR3 in DNA: TGTGCCAGCAGCGCGGAGGGACTTACCTACGAGCAGTACTTC. Complete variable domain (other parts from reference TRBV9 and TRBJ2-7): DSGVTQTPKHLITATGQRVTLRCSPRSGDLSVYWYQQSLDQGLQFLIQYYNGEERAKGNILERFSAQQFPDLHSELNLSSLELGDSALYFCASSAEGLTYEQYFGPGTRLTVT.